What follows are 18 T cell receptor beta chains derived from one specimen sequenced in a study of T cell responses to AZD1222 COVID-19 vaccine. Repertoires were generated with immunoSEQ multiplex PCR, while TCRdb's copy carries only in-frame clones and drops some. This table has around 130,000 clones, roughly 85% appearing once. This specimen consisted of peripheral blood, obtained on day 0 of AZD1222 vaccination. These receptors were obtained from an adult in good health.

The chain is built from TRBV11-2 and TRBJ2-6; D is unclear. This CDR3 is built from 17 residues. Germline CDR1 SGHAT, CDR2 FQNNGV. Trimming removed 5 bases from V and 1 base from J, with 15 bases in between. CDR3 sequence (DNA): TGTGCCAGCAGCAAACCGGGTATCTTATCTGGGGCCAACGTCCTGACTTTC. Protein product: CASSKPGILSGANVLTF.

The V call is TRBV20-1, the J call TRBJ1-2; D is ambiguous. The V and J ends lost 4 bases and 8 bases respectively, with 11 bases between them. In germline, CDR1 is DFQATT, CDR2 SNEGSKA (reference sequence). This CDR3 has 11 amino acids. The CDR3, as DNA: TGCAGTGCTAATCAGTATGAAGGCTACACCTTC. Residues: CSANQYEGYTF.

This chain connects TRBV27 to TRBJ2-7; D may match TRBD1 or TRBD2 (5 bases each). This CDR3 contains 13 residues. Per germline, CDR1 MNHEY and CDR2 SMNVEV (reference sequence). V lost 2 bases and J 0 bases, leaving 5 bases between the germline ends. CDR3 loop: CASSLGTSYEQYF. The CDR3 DNA sequence: TGTGCCAGCAGTTTAGGGACCTCCTACGAGCAGTACTTC.

V is TRBV28 and J is TRBJ1-2; tentative D call: TRBD1 (5 bases). The CDR3 is 13 residues long. CDR1 is MDHEN and CDR2 is SYDVKM in the germline V gene. Trimming left V 7 bases short and J 7 bases short, with 16 bases between. CDR3 in DNA: TGTGCCAGCACCCTTCAAGGGGTCTCTGGCTACACCTTC. Translated: CASTLQGVSGYTF.

V is TRBV11-2 and J is TRBJ2-5, with 7 bases lining up with TRBD1. The CDR3 contains 16 residues. From germline, CDR1 is SGHAT and CDR2 FQNNGV. V dropped 5 bases and J dropped 5; count of bases not matched to a gene: 14. This CDR3 reads CASSLGRTTGLETQYF. The DNA for the CDR3 is TGTGCCAGCAGCCTAGGACGAACGACAGGGCTGGAGACCCAGTACTTC.

The genes are TRBV4-3 and TRBJ2-1; D possibly uses TRBD1 or TRBD2 (5 bases each). Germline CDR1 is LGHNA and CDR2 is YSLEER. Deletions cut 3 bases from V and 6 bases from J, with 27 bases between. CDR3 length equals 19 residues. In DNA form, the CDR3 reads TGCGCCAGCAGCCAGGCTCTTGGGGGTAGGACGCCGGCGGTCAATGAGCAGTTCTTC. Its translation: CASSQALGGRTPAVNEQFF.

This chain uses TRBV5-1 with TRBJ2-6; D may be TRBD1 (6 bases). Germline values: CDR1 SGHRS, CDR2 YFSETQ. CDR3 size: 15 residues. V lost 4 bases and J lost 4, with 12 bases in between. For the CDR3, the DNA is TGCGCCAGCAGCCCAAGGGGGACCGGGGCCAACGTCCTGACTTTC. Protein sequence: CASSPRGTGANVLTF.

The chain employs TRBV6-5 and TRBJ1-5; 7 nucleotides align to TRBD1. The CDR3 extends over 13 amino acids. J gave up 5 bases and V 6 bases, and 4 bases lay outside the gene matches. Germline V lookup: CDR1 MNHEY, CDR2 SVGAGI. DNA for the CDR3: TGTGCCAGCAGAAGACAGGGTCATCAGCCCCAGCATTTT. Amino acids: CASRRQGHQPQHF.

The rearrangement links TRBV7-2 to TRBJ2-3; 13 nucleotides line up with TRBD2. Per germline, CDR1 SGHTA and CDR2 FQGNSA. The CDR3 sequence is 16 residues long. V lost 4 bases and J lost 6; bases outside the gene matches: 7. The chain's CDR3 is CASSSTTSGGADTQYF. The CDR3 DNA reads as TGTGCCAGCAGCTCGACCACTAGCGGGGGGGCTGATACGCAGTATTTT.

The rearrangement joins TRBV18 to TRBJ1-1; D uncertain. CDR3 size: 12 residues. Germline V gene data show CDR1 as KGHSH and CDR2 as LQKENI. The V end was cut by 8 bases, the J end by 0 bases, with 7 bases between. The CDR3 loop reads CASKLMNTEAFF. In DNA, the CDR3 is TGTGCCAGCAAACTTATGAACACTGAAGCTTTCTTT.

The chain uses TRBV12-3 or TRBV12-4 and TRBJ1-3, with D possibly being TRBD1 (5 bases). The V and J ends lost 7 bases and 0 bases respectively, with 7 bases between them. CDR3 length: 13 amino acids. CDR3 region: CASKGSSGNTIYF. CDR3 coding DNA: TGTGCCAGCAAGGGGAGCTCTGGAAACACCATATATTTT.

The rearrangement joins TRBV4-3 to TRBJ2-4; D not certain. Germline V CDR1 and CDR2: LGHNA, YSLEER. The ends were cut back, 1 base at V and 6 bases at J, with 10 bases in the middle. CDR3 length: 14 residues. CDR3 sequence reads: CASSQAAGGNIQYF. In DNA, the CDR3 is TGCGCCAGCAGCCAAGCGGCAGGCGGAAACATTCAGTACTTC.

This chain uses TRBV19 with TRBJ2-5, with a possible D match to TRBD1 (6 bases). The CDR3 is made up of 13 amino acids. The V end was cut by 2 bases, the J end by 3 bases, with 7 bases between. Germline assignment: CDR1 LNHDA and CDR2 SQIVND (reference sequence). CDR3 sequence (DNA): TGTGCCAGTAGTATAAGGACAGAAGAGACCCAGTACTTC. Amino acids: CASSIRTEETQYF. Complete variable domain (other parts from reference TRBV19 and TRBJ2-5): DGGITQSPKYLFRKEGQNVTLSCEQNLNHDAMYWYRQDPGQGLRLIYYSQIVNDFQKGDIAEGYSVSREKKESFPLTVTSAQKNPTAFYLCASSIRTEETQYFGPGTRLLVL.

This chain links TRBV9 with TRBJ2-6; tentative D call: TRBD2 (5 bases). CDR3 length equals 18 residues. Germline CDR1 and CDR2: SGDLS and YYNGEE. Trimming removed 0 bases from V and 0 bases from J, with 13 bases in between. CDR3 region: CASSVVPGSPSGANVLTF. In DNA, the CDR3 is TGTGCCAGCAGCGTAGTACCGGGATCCCCCTCTGGGGCCAACGTCCTGACTTTC.

V usage is TRBV14 and J usage is TRBJ2-7; a possible D gene is TRBD2 (6 bases). Trimming removed 0 bases from V and 2 bases from J, with 11 bases in between. The germline gives CDR1 SGHDN, CDR2 FVKESK. The CDR3 runs to 15 residues. The CDR3: CASSQEYGGPYEQYF. The CDR3 nucleotides are TGTGCCAGCAGCCAAGAATACGGGGGACCCTACGAGCAGTACTTC.

The V gene is TRBV13, the J gene TRBJ1-1; D remains ambiguous. The CDR3 contains 13 residues. The germline V and J ends were trimmed by 2 bases and 0 bases, with 4 bases remaining between them. Germline values: CDR1 PRHDT, CDR2 FYEKMQ (reference sequence). CDR3 bases: TGTGCCAGCAGCTTATCCATGAACACTGAAGCTTTCTTT. It specifies CASSLSMNTEAFF.

This chain connects TRBV30 to TRBJ1-2; 9 bases are a match to TRBD1. The CDR3 loop spans 14 amino acids. V shed 4 bases, J shed 4 bases, and the junction held 7 bases outside the gene matches. The germline CDR1 and CDR2 sequences are GTSNPN and SVGIG (reference sequence). This CDR3 is CAWTRTGDPYGYTF. CDR3 nucleotide sequence: TGTGCCTGGACCCGGACAGGGGATCCCTATGGCTACACCTTC.

The gene calls are TRBV6-1 and TRBJ1-6; no reliable D call. Trimming stripped 2 bases from V and 9 bases from J, with 14 bases between. The germline CDR1 and CDR2 sequences are MNHNS and SASEGT. The CDR3 has 15 amino acids. The CDR3 nucleotides read TGTGCCAGCAGTGAACAAAGGACCCTTTCTTCACCCCTCCACTTT. Translation: CASSEQRTLSSPLHF.